The 29 T cell receptor beta chains in this list originate from one sample, sequenced in a study of neurological immune-mediated disorders. From the 5' RACE reads, TCRdb called clonotypes with MiXCR, one entry per CDR3 protein. The sample has around 35,000 distinct CDR3 sequences, roughly 1.6% seen once; the top ten hold around a tenth. The sequencing sample was made of PBMCs. The receptors stem from a woman aged 25 to 39 with multiple sclerosis.

This clonotype came up many times. The chain joins TRBV6-2 or TRBV6-3 to TRBJ2-2; the D gene is possibly TRBD2 (6 bases). The V end was cut by 2 bases, the J end by 6 bases, with 13 bases between. Germline loops: CDR1 MNHEY, CDR2 SVGEGT. The CDR3 extends over 15 amino acids. The CDR3 here is CASSYESSEAGELFF. In DNA, the CDR3 is TGTGCCAGCAGTTACGAGTCTAGCGAGGCCGGGGAGCTGTTTTTT.

This clonotype was recorded a few times. The chain has TRBV7-6 and TRBJ2-1; perhaps TRBD2 as D (7 bases). The germline V gene encodes CDR1 SGHVS and CDR2 FNYEAQ. The CDR3 contains 15 residues. Trimming shortened V by 0 bases and J by 8 bases, and 14 bases separated the two germline ends. This CDR3 is CASSLAGGPGYEQFF. CDR3 DNA: TGTGCCAGCAGCTTAGCGGGGGGGCCTGGGTATGAGCAGTTCTTC. Complete variable domain (other parts from reference TRBV7-6 and TRBJ2-1): GAGVSQSPRYKVTKRGQDVALRCDPISGHVSLYWYRQALGQGPEFLTYFNYEAQQDKSGLPNDRFSAERPEGSISTLTIQRTEQRDSAMYRCASSLAGGPGYEQFFGPGTRLTVL.

The table lists this clonotype with many counts. This sequence joins TRBV15 and TRBJ1-2; D unresolved. V lost 1 base and J 7 bases, leaving 10 bases between the germline ends. Germline values: CDR1 LNHNV, CDR2 YYDKDF (reference sequence). This CDR3 region has 13 residues. The chain's CDR3 is CATSRVPSGGYTF. The DNA of the CDR3 is TGTGCCACCAGCAGAGTGCCGTCCGGTGGCTACACCTTC.

This clonotype was found many times. CDR3 coding DNA: TGCAGTGCCAATACGGGCGGGGGTCCCAATGAGCAGTTCTTC. Its translation is CSANTGGGPNEQFF. This chain joins TRBV20-1 and TRBJ2-1; TRBD2 matches at 7 bases. The germline CDR1 and CDR2 sequences are DFQATT and SNEGSKA (reference sequence). CDR3 length equals 14 residues. With V trimmed by 6 bases and J by 6 bases, 11 bases remained unmatched.

This clonotype was seen many times. The gene calls are TRBV7-6 and TRBJ2-5, with 10 bases aligning to TRBD2. With 2 bases clipped from V and 1 base from J, the junction kept 4 bases outside the gene matches. This CDR3 is 16 amino acids long. Germline values: CDR1 SGHVS, CDR2 FNYEAQ. CDR3 amino acids: CASSLLLAGTQETQYF. Written as DNA, the CDR3 is TGTGCCAGCAGCTTATTACTAGCGGGGACCCAAGAGACCCAGTACTTC.

The sample holds many counts of this clonotype. The rearrangement uses TRBV5-5 and TRBJ2-7; D possibly matches TRBD1 or TRBD2 (5 bases each). This CDR3 has 16 amino acids. V was trimmed by 4 bases and J by 4 bases, leaving 21 bases between them. Looked up from germline, CDR1 is SGHKS and CDR2 is YYEKEE (reference sequence). This CDR3 reads CASSHAGPGARYEQYF. The CDR3 DNA reads as TGTGCCAGCAGCCATGCCGGGCCCGGGGCGCGTTACGAGCAGTACTTC.

This clonotype was recorded many times. This sequence joins TRBV4-1 and TRBJ1-2; D is undetermined. Germline CDR1 reads MGHRA; CDR2 reads YSYEKL. The CDR3 runs to 16 residues. V was shortened by 0 bases and J by 8 bases, with 19 bases between the two germline ends. The CDR3 region has the DNA TGCGCCAGCAGCCAAGATCCGGGGTTTAGAGTCATAGGCTACACCTTC. Protein product: CASSQDPGFRVIGYTF.

This clonotype was counted ten times or more. The V gene is TRBV5-1, the J gene TRBJ1-4; D ambiguous. The CDR3 consists of 14 residues. Trimming removed 5 bases from V and 8 bases from J, with 16 bases in between. CDR1 SGHRS and CDR2 YFSETQ come from the germline V gene. The CDR3 coding sequence is TGCGCCAGCAGTCCCGGGAACCCTGGAGAAAAACTGTTTTTT. Translation: CASSPGNPGEKLFF.

As regards this clonotype: A much larger clonotype is one base distant, so this may be a read error. The V call is TRBV5-1, the J call TRBJ2-5; D call uncertain. CDR3 length: 13 amino acids. CDR1 and CDR2 from the germline V gene are SGHRS and YFSETQ. The CDR3 sequence is CASSLGRVENQYF. The CDR3 DNA sequence: TGCGCCAGCAGCCTGGGAAGGGTTGAGAACCAGTACTTC.

This clonotype was observed many times. The rearrangement links TRBV5-1 to TRBJ2-7; D gene unclear. V shed 1 base and J shed 2 bases, with 13 bases lying between them. This CDR3 is 15 amino acids long. The germline V gene encodes CDR1 SGHRS and CDR2 YFSETQ. CDR3 DNA sequence: TGCGCCAGCAGCTTGTACGGAACCTCTGCCTACGAGCAGTACTTC. It encodes CASSLYGTSAYEQYF.

This clonotype occurred many times. This chain joins TRBV7-2 and TRBJ2-3; weak D call: TRBD1 (6 bases). The germline CDR1 and CDR2 sequences are SGHTA and FQGNSA. The CDR3 consists of 16 residues. V lost 4 bases and J 0 bases, leaving 14 bases between the germline ends. Here the CDR3 DNA reads TGTGCCAGCAGCTCCCAGGGGTTAATAAGCACAGATACGCAGTATTTT. This sequence encodes CASSSQGLISTDTQYF.

This clonotype showed up many times. V usage is TRBV15 and J usage is TRBJ2-1; 10 nucleotides align to TRBD1. In germline, CDR1 is LNHNV, CDR2 YYDKDF (reference sequence). The CDR3 totals 13 residues. Trimming removed 6 bases from V and 6 bases from J; junction bases left unmatched: 2. The chain's CDR3 is CATRDRGSNEQFF. The CDR3 nucleotides read TGTGCCACCAGGGACAGGGGGTCCAATGAGCAGTTCTTC.

This clonotype has ten or more counts. The V and J genes are TRBV5-1 and TRBJ2-3; 7 bases fit TRBD2. V lost 7 bases, J lost 5 bases, and 4 bases stayed unmatched. The CDR3 has 12 amino acids. Germline V gene lookup returns CDR1 SGHRS and CDR2 YFSETQ. The CDR3 sequence is CASGTGGDTQYF. Written as DNA, the CDR3 is TGCGCCAGCGGGACGGGGGGAGATACGCAGTATTTT.

This clonotype has ten or more counts. This chain links TRBV5-6 with TRBJ2-7; 7 bases are a match to TRBD2. Per the germline V gene, CDR1 is SGHDT and CDR2 is YYEEEE. Trimming at V came to 3 bases and at J to 6 bases, leaving 6 bases not matched to a gene. The CDR3 has 13 amino acids. The CDR3 coding sequence is TGTGCCAGCAGCTGGGGGGGGTTCAGCGAGCAGTACTTC. Its protein is CASSWGGFSEQYF.

This clonotype came up many times. The rearrangement links TRBV20-1 to TRBJ1-2, with 8 bases aligning to TRBD1. Trimming took 7 bases from V and 0 from J; bases not matched to a gene: 10. CDR1 and CDR2 (germline): DFQATT, SNEGSKA (reference sequence). The CDR3 runs to 15 residues. The CDR3 nucleotides are TGCAGTGGGTTAGGCAGGGGGCAAGCTAACTATGGCTACACCTTC. Translating it yields CSGLGRGQANYGYTF.

This clonotype was picked up many times. The rearrangement uses TRBV7-2 and TRBJ2-7, with TRBD2 matching 10 bases. This CDR3 has 15 amino acids. Germline loops: CDR1 SGHTA, CDR2 FQGNSA. V was pared by 3 bases and J by 2 bases, with 4 bases of the junction left unmatched. This CDR3 is CASSLQRGGAYEQYF. CDR3 bases: TGTGCCAGCAGCTTGCAGCGGGGGGGCGCCTACGAGCAGTACTTC. Using reference TRBV7-2 and TRBJ2-7 for the parts outside the CDR3, the full variable domain is GAGVSQSPSNKVTEKGKDVELRCDPISGHTALYWYRQSLGQGLEFLIYFQGNSAPDKSGLPSDRFSAERTGGSVSTLTIQRTQQEDSAVYLCASSLQRGGAYEQYFGPGTRLTVT.

This clonotype has a count of ten or more. The chain employs TRBV9 and TRBJ1-5; possible D gene TRBD1, 6 bases. The V and J ends lost 7 bases and 5 bases respectively, with 19 bases between them. The CDR3 runs 15 residues. The germline V gene encodes CDR1 SGDLS and CDR2 YYNGEE. The chain's CDR3 is CASGREGTPYQPQHF. The CDR3 DNA sequence: TGTGCCAGCGGAAGAGAAGGGACACCGTATCAGCCCCAGCATTTT.

This clonotype was detected ten times or more. The chain recombines TRBV3-1 with TRBJ2-1; 9 positions agree with TRBD2. The CDR3 contains 17 residues. Germline CDR1 and CDR2: LGHDT and YNNKEL (reference sequence). The junction had 11 bases not matched to a gene; V was cut back by 1 base and J by 7 bases. The CDR3 region has the DNA TGTGCCAGCAGCCAAGCCTGGCTGGCGGGGGGGCCGAATGAGCAGTTCTTC. This translates into CASSQAWLAGGPNEQFF.

This clonotype has a count of ten or more. The V call is TRBV10-3, the J call TRBJ2-7; D is ambiguous. Trimming pared 2 bases from V and 3 bases from J, leaving 11 bases between. The CDR3 is 14 residues long. Germline loops: CDR1 ENHRY, CDR2 SYGVKD. The CDR3 DNA reads as TGTGCCATCAGTGAGGGGCCAGAGTTCTACGAGCAGTACTTC. Translated: CAISEGPEFYEQYF.

This clonotype was seen ten or more times. The genes are TRBV5-1 and TRBJ2-1, with D perhaps matching TRBD1 (5 bases). Germline CDR1 and CDR2: SGHRS and YFSETQ. The CDR3 is made up of 17 amino acids. Trimming removed 0 bases from V and 6 bases from J, with 19 bases in between. The CDR3, as DNA: TGCGCCAGCAGCTTGGGGCCAGGGCAGTCCCTTGGCAATGAGCAGTTCTTC. Amino acid sequence: CASSLGPGQSLGNEQFF. The full variable domain, in which reference TRBV5-1 and TRBJ2-1 provide the parts outside the CDR3, is KAGVTQTPRYLIKTRGQQVTLSCSPISGHRSVSWYQQTPGQGLQFLFEYFSETQRNKGNFPGRFSGRQFSNSRSEMNVSTLELGDSALYLCASSLGPGQSLGNEQFFGPGTRLTVL.

This clonotype appeared a few times. This sequence joins TRBV2 and TRBJ1-2; D is possibly TRBD1 (5 bases). The germline V and J ends were trimmed by 8 bases and 4 bases, with 14 bases remaining between them. The CDR3 sequence is 13 residues long. CDR1 is SNHLY, CDR2 FYNNEI, per germline. CDR3 bases: TGTGCCAGCGAGGGCAGGGTTCCCTATGGCTACACCTTC. The encoded protein is CASEGRVPYGYTF.

This clonotype was seen many times. The chain combines TRBV7-9 with TRBJ2-7; D is tentatively TRBD1 or TRBD2 (5 bases each). The germline V and J ends were trimmed by 5 bases and 3 bases, with 11 bases remaining between them. In germline, CDR1 is SEHNR, CDR2 FQNEAQ (reference sequence). This CDR3 has 13 amino acids. The CDR3 DNA reads TGTGCCAGCAGCCCGGGACGGAGCTACGAGCAGTACTTC. Amino acids: CASSPGRSYEQYF. The whole variable domain, remainder taken from reference TRBV7-9 and TRBJ2-7, is DTGVSQNPRHKITKRGQNVTFRCDPISEHNRLYWYRQTLGQGPEFLTYFQNEAQLEKSRLLSDRFSAERPKGSFSTLEIQRTEQGDSAMYLCASSPGRSYEQYFGPGTRLTVT.

There are many counts of this clonotype. The genes are TRBV10-2 and TRBJ1-5; the D gene is possibly TRBD1 (5 bases). The CDR3 has 14 residues. Germline CDR1 WSHSY, CDR2 SAAADI. V was cut by 0 bases and J by 4 bases, with 7 bases left in between. The CDR3 bases are TGCGCCAGCAGTGAGTCGGGGCCGAATCAGCCCCAGCATTTT. As protein: CASSESGPNQPQHF.

This clonotype has ten or more counts. The chain carries TRBV6-5 and TRBJ1-1; weak D call: TRBD1 (5 bases). Germline CDR1 reads MNHEY; CDR2 reads SVGAGI. The CDR3 runs to 14 residues. Trimming took 2 bases from V and 4 from J, leaving 11 bases between them. The CDR3 loop is CASSYVGGSTEAFF. The CDR3 nucleotides are TGTGCCAGCAGTTACGTCGGGGGAAGCACTGAAGCTTTCTTT.

The table lists this clonotype with many counts. The chain carries TRBV7-3 and TRBJ2-2; D possibly corresponds to TRBD2 (6 bases). The germline gives CDR1 SGHTA, CDR2 FQGTGA. The CDR3 spans 14 residues. Trimming cost V 5 bases and J 4 bases, with 11 bases left between them. The CDR3 protein is CASSLGLITGELFF. CDR3 coding DNA: TGTGCCAGCAGCCTGGGACTTATCACCGGGGAGCTGTTTTTT. The full variable domain, completed using reference TRBV7-3 and TRBJ2-2, is GAGVSQTPSNKVTEKGKYVELRCDPISGHTALYWYRQSLGQGPEFLIYFQGTGAADDSGLPNDRFFAVRPEGSVSTLKIQRTERGDSAVYLCASSLGLITGELFFGEGSRLTVL.

Many counts were recorded for this clonotype. The chain combines TRBV28 with TRBJ2-5; 9 bases fit TRBD1. V lost 5 bases, J lost 5 bases, and 9 bases stayed unmatched. CDR1 and CDR2 from the germline V gene are MDHEN and SYDVKM. The CDR3 runs 15 residues. The CDR3 DNA is TGTGCCAGCAGTGCCGGGGGACAGGGCCGGGAGACCCAGTACTTC. Amino acids: CASSAGGQGRETQYF.

J is TRBJ1-4 and V is TRBV7-6; no firm D call. Trimming took off 4 bases at V and 10 bases at J, with 13 bases between the two ends. There are 13 residues in the CDR3. CDR1 and CDR2 (germline): SGHVS, FNYEAQ. The CDR3 loop reads CASSSGSGLKLFF. The CDR3 DNA reads TGTGCCAGCAGCTCGGGCAGCGGCCTAAAACTGTTTTTT.

This clonotype occurred a few times. A much bigger clone sits one base away, suggesting this may be a read error. The rearrangement links TRBV7-2 to TRBJ2-5; D is undetermined. The CDR3 loop spans 12 amino acids. The V gene's germline CDR1 is SGHTA and CDR2 FQGNSA. Trimming removed 1 base at V and 1 base at J, with 1 base between. The CDR3 sequence: CASSLVQETQYF. Here the CDR3 DNA reads TGTGCCAGCAGCTTAGTCCAAGAGACCCAGTACTTC.

This clonotype was recorded at least ten times. This chain links TRBV6-2 or TRBV6-3 with TRBJ1-1; possibly TRBD1 for D (6 bases). The CDR3 sequence is 11 residues long. The V gene's germline CDR1 is MNHEY and CDR2 SVGEGT. V lost 9 bases to trimming and J lost 4 bases, with 9 bases between them. CDR3 sequence reads: CASIQGTEAFF. In DNA form, the CDR3 reads TGTGCCAGTATACAGGGCACTGAAGCTTTCTTT.